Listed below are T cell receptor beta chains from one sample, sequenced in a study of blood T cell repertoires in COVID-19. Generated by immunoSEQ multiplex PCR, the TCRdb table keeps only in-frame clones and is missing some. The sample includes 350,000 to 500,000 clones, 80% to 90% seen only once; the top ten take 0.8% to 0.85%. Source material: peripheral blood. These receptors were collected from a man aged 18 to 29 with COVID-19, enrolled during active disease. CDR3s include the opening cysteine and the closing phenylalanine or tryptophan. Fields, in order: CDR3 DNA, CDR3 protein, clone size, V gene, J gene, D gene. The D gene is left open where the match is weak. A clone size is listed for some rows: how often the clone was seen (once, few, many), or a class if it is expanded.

cdr3_nt: TGCGCCAGCAGCTTGTCGCGCAGTTGGGGGAGGGCAGATACGCAGTATTTT
cdr3_aa: CASSLSRSWGRADTQYF
clone_size: .
v_call: TRBV5-1
j_call: TRBJ2-3
d_call: TRBD2

cdr3_nt: TGTGCCAGCTCACCCCGGGGGTCAACGACTAATGAAAAACTGTTTTTT
cdr3_aa: CASSPRGSTTNEKLFF
clone_size: .
v_call: TRBV3-1/TRBV3-2
j_call: TRBJ1-4
d_call: .

cdr3_nt: TGTGCCAGTAGTATCTCCTCCGACAGGGCCAATGAGCAGTTCTTC
cdr3_aa: CASSISSDRANEQFF
clone_size: .
v_call: TRBV19
j_call: TRBJ2-1
d_call: TRBD1

cdr3_nt: TGTGCCAGCAGCTACAGGGGGGGGGAGCTGTTTTTT
cdr3_aa: CASSYRGGELFF
clone_size: .
v_call: TRBV11-3
j_call: TRBJ2-2
d_call: TRBD1

cdr3_nt: TGTGCTAGTGGTTTGTTCTCTGGGCAGGGCAAAAACATTCAGTACTTC
cdr3_aa: CASGLFSGQGKNIQYF
clone_size: .
v_call: TRBV12-5
j_call: TRBJ2-4
d_call: .

cdr3_nt: TGTGCCTGGATTGGACAGGGGGCGACGCAGTTCTTC
cdr3_aa: CAWIGQGATQFF
clone_size: .
v_call: TRBV30
j_call: TRBJ2-1
d_call: TRBD1

cdr3_nt: TGCGCCAGCAGCTTTGCTCTGGAGTATGGCTACACCTTC
cdr3_aa: CASSFALEYGYTF
clone_size: .
v_call: TRBV5-1
j_call: TRBJ1-2
d_call: .

cdr3_nt: TGCGCCAGCAGCTTGGGTGGCCAGGGTAGGTACAATGAGCAGTTCTTC
cdr3_aa: CASSLGGQGRYNEQFF
clone_size: .
v_call: TRBV5-1
j_call: TRBJ2-1
d_call: .

cdr3_nt: TGCGCCAGCAGCCCTACTAGCGGGAGGGCCCGTTCGGAGTTCTTC
cdr3_aa: CASSPTSGRARSEFF
clone_size: .
v_call: TRBV5-1
j_call: TRBJ2-1
d_call: TRBD2

cdr3_nt: TGTGCCAGCAAGACAGGGCTGCTGATTGATTCACCCCTCCACTTT
cdr3_aa: CASKTGLLIDSPLHF
clone_size: .
v_call: TRBV27
j_call: TRBJ1-6
d_call: TRBD1

cdr3_nt: TGTGCCAGCAGCTTAGGCGGAGCGGGAGGAAGCCGCGAGCAGTACTTC
cdr3_aa: CASSLGGAGGSREQYF
clone_size: .
v_call: TRBV7-9
j_call: TRBJ2-7
d_call: TRBD2

cdr3_nt: TGTGCCAGCAGCGCTCTAGGCGAGCAGTACTTC
cdr3_aa: CASSALGEQYF
clone_size: .
v_call: TRBV14
j_call: TRBJ2-7
d_call: .

cdr3_nt: TGTGCCAGCAGGGAGAACACAGATACGCAGTATTTT
cdr3_aa: CASRENTDTQYF
clone_size: .
v_call: TRBV12-3/TRBV12-4
j_call: TRBJ2-3
d_call: .

cdr3_nt: TGTGCCAGCAGCTACGACAGGAGCTCCTACAATGAGCAGTTCTTC
cdr3_aa: CASSYDRSSYNEQFF
clone_size: .
v_call: TRBV7-3
j_call: TRBJ2-1
d_call: .

cdr3_nt: TGTGCCAGCAGTTACGATCGTGGGGGGGATCAGCCCCAGCATTTT
cdr3_aa: CASSYDRGGDQPQHF
clone_size: .
v_call: TRBV6-5
j_call: TRBJ1-5
d_call: .

cdr3_nt: TGCGCCAGCAAAAGGACAGGGGGCACCTACAATGAGCAGTTCTTC
cdr3_aa: CASKRTGGTYNEQFF
clone_size: .
v_call: TRBV5-1
j_call: TRBJ2-1
d_call: TRBD1

cdr3_nt: TGCAGCGTTGCAGGAGGCGGGGGGGGCATAGAGACCCAGTACTTC
cdr3_aa: CSVAGGGGGIETQYF
clone_size: .
v_call: TRBV29-1
j_call: TRBJ2-5
d_call: TRBD2

cdr3_nt: TGTGCCACCAGCAGACAGGGACAGCTCTCTGGAAACACCATATATTTT
cdr3_aa: CATSRQGQLSGNTIYF
clone_size: .
v_call: TRBV15
j_call: TRBJ1-3
d_call: TRBD1

cdr3_nt: TGTGCCACTACGACCGGGGACACCGGGGAGCTGTTTTTT
cdr3_aa: CATTTGDTGELFF
clone_size: .
v_call: TRBV13
j_call: TRBJ2-2
d_call: .

cdr3_nt: TGTGCCAGCGGGATTGGACTAGGGAACACCGGGGAGCTGTTTTTT
cdr3_aa: CASGIGLGNTGELFF
clone_size: .
v_call: TRBV2
j_call: TRBJ2-2
d_call: TRBD2

cdr3_nt: TGTGCCAGCAAACGGCAGGGTCTGGACGAGCAGTACTTC
cdr3_aa: CASKRQGLDEQYF
clone_size: .
v_call: TRBV19
j_call: TRBJ2-7
d_call: .

cdr3_nt: TGTGCCAGCAGCCTCGGTTCTATTCCGGGGTGGGAGACCCAGTACTTC
cdr3_aa: CASSLGSIPGWETQYF
clone_size: .
v_call: TRBV14
j_call: TRBJ2-5
d_call: .

cdr3_nt: TGTGCCAGCAGTTTGGACAGGGGGTTTATGTGGGGCTACACCTTC
cdr3_aa: CASSLDRGFMWGYTF
clone_size: once
v_call: TRBV28
j_call: TRBJ1-2
d_call: TRBD1

cdr3_nt: TGTGCCAGTAGTATCCAAGGGGCGGGCAATCAGCCCCAGCATTTT
cdr3_aa: CASSIQGAGNQPQHF
clone_size: .
v_call: TRBV19
j_call: TRBJ1-5
d_call: .

cdr3_nt: TGTGCCAGCTCACCTATCCGGGACAGGTTGATCTACGAGCAGTACTTC
cdr3_aa: CASSPIRDRLIYEQYF
clone_size: .
v_call: TRBV18
j_call: TRBJ2-7
d_call: TRBD1

cdr3_nt: TGTGCCAGCTCAGGGGCCGGCGCTAGCGGGACCTACAATGAGCAGTTCTTC
cdr3_aa: CASSGAGASGTYNEQFF
clone_size: once
v_call: TRBV18
j_call: TRBJ2-1
d_call: TRBD2

cdr3_nt: TGTGCCAGTAGCAAACAGGGGTTGGGCCCCGGGGAGCTGTTTTTT
cdr3_aa: CASSKQGLGPGELFF
clone_size: .
v_call: TRBV19
j_call: TRBJ2-2
d_call: TRBD1

cdr3_nt: TGTGCCAGCAGCCTCACTAGCGGGGAACGTGATGAGCAGTTCTTC
cdr3_aa: CASSLTSGERDEQFF
clone_size: .
v_call: TRBV2
j_call: TRBJ2-1
d_call: TRBD2

cdr3_nt: TGTGCCAGCTCATACGACATAACTGGAAACACCATATATTTT
cdr3_aa: CASSYDITGNTIYF
clone_size: .
v_call: TRBV18
j_call: TRBJ1-3
d_call: .

cdr3_nt: TGTGCCAGCAATAGTGAGCGGGAGACAGATACGCAGTATTTT
cdr3_aa: CASNSERETDTQYF
clone_size: .
v_call: TRBV14
j_call: TRBJ2-3
d_call: TRBD2

cdr3_nt: TGTGCCAGCAGCGTAGACAGGGGGGACACTGAAGCTTTCTTT
cdr3_aa: CASSVDRGDTEAFF
clone_size: .
v_call: TRBV5-4
j_call: TRBJ1-1
d_call: TRBD1

cdr3_nt: TGCGCCAGCAGTGATTCTAGCGGGGTTCCGAATGAGCAGTTCTTC
cdr3_aa: CASSDSSGVPNEQFF
clone_size: .
v_call: TRBV10-1
j_call: TRBJ2-1
d_call: TRBD2

cdr3_nt: TGCGCCAGCAGACTAGCGGGAGCTTACACAGATACGCAGTATTTT
cdr3_aa: CASRLAGAYTDTQYF
clone_size: .
v_call: TRBV5-1
j_call: TRBJ2-3
d_call: TRBD2

cdr3_nt: TGTGCCAGCAGCTTCCCTGCAGCGGGGGAAAGCACAGATACGCAGTATTTT
cdr3_aa: CASSFPAAGESTDTQYF
clone_size: .
v_call: TRBV5-6
j_call: TRBJ2-3
d_call: TRBD2

cdr3_nt: TGTGCCAGCAGCACGACAGGCTACAATGAGCAGTTCTTC
cdr3_aa: CASSTTGYNEQFF
clone_size: .
v_call: TRBV9
j_call: TRBJ2-1
d_call: .

cdr3_nt: TGTGCCAGCAGCCCCTCTCGTACTGAAGCTTTCTTT
cdr3_aa: CASSPSRTEAFF
clone_size: once
v_call: TRBV5-6
j_call: TRBJ1-1
d_call: .

cdr3_nt: TGTGCCAGCAGGCCACAGGGGGCCTCGGGCGAGCAGTACTTC
cdr3_aa: CASRPQGASGEQYF
clone_size: .
v_call: TRBV6-5
j_call: TRBJ2-7
d_call: TRBD1

cdr3_nt: TGTGCCATCAGGGGGACTAGCGGGACCTACGAGCAGTACTTC
cdr3_aa: CAIRGTSGTYEQYF
clone_size: once
v_call: TRBV28
j_call: TRBJ2-7
d_call: TRBD2

cdr3_nt: TGTGCCAGCAGCCAAGATCTTTCAGCGGGAGAAGAGACCCAGTACTTC
cdr3_aa: CASSQDLSAGEETQYF
clone_size: once
v_call: TRBV3-1/TRBV3-2
j_call: TRBJ2-5
d_call: TRBD2

cdr3_nt: TGTGCCAGCAGCCAAGATTCGTCTAGCGGGAGCGTATCCCTTAGAGGGCAGTTCTTC
cdr3_aa: CASSQDSSSGSVSLRGQFF
clone_size: .
v_call: TRBV14
j_call: TRBJ2-1
d_call: TRBD2

cdr3_nt: TGTGCCAGCAGCTCAGGACTAGCGGGAGACGAGCAGTACTTC
cdr3_aa: CASSSGLAGDEQYF
clone_size: once
v_call: TRBV11-2
j_call: TRBJ2-7
d_call: TRBD2

cdr3_nt: TGTGCCAGCAGCCCTGTCACCGGGGAGCTGTTTTTT
cdr3_aa: CASSPVTGELFF
clone_size: .
v_call: TRBV28
j_call: TRBJ2-2
d_call: .

cdr3_nt: TGTGCCAGCTCACCACGGGACTCAACCCTGGCGGGAAACACCATATATTTT
cdr3_aa: CASSPRDSTLAGNTIYF
clone_size: .
v_call: TRBV18
j_call: TRBJ1-3
d_call: .

cdr3_nt: TGCGCCAGCAGCTTGGTTGTATTGAGCGGGAGTAGGAGGGAGCTGTTTTTT
cdr3_aa: CASSLVVLSGSRRELFF
clone_size: .
v_call: TRBV5-1
j_call: TRBJ2-2
d_call: TRBD2

cdr3_nt: TGCGCCAGCAGCGAACCTAGCGGGGGCACCGGGGAGCTGTTTTTT
cdr3_aa: CASSEPSGGTGELFF
clone_size: .
v_call: TRBV5-1
j_call: TRBJ2-2
d_call: TRBD2

cdr3_nt: TGTGCCAGCAGTTACCTGGGACAGGGGTTCCACGAGCAGTACTTC
cdr3_aa: CASSYLGQGFHEQYF
clone_size: .
v_call: TRBV6-5
j_call: TRBJ2-7
d_call: TRBD1

cdr3_nt: TGTGCCAGCAGCTCCAACCCGGGACAGGTTAGCTCCTACGAGCAGTACTTC
cdr3_aa: CASSSNPGQVSSYEQYF
clone_size: .
v_call: TRBV7-6
j_call: TRBJ2-7
d_call: TRBD1

cdr3_nt: TGTGCCTGGCTGACTGGTCCCTCGGTCCTCCACTTT
cdr3_aa: CAWLTGPSVLHF
clone_size: .
v_call: TRBV30
j_call: TRBJ1-6
d_call: .

cdr3_nt: TGTGCCAGCTCACCTGGGACAGGGGAGGATACGCAGTATTTT
cdr3_aa: CASSPGTGEDTQYF
clone_size: .
v_call: TRBV18
j_call: TRBJ2-3
d_call: TRBD1

cdr3_nt: TGTGCCAGCAGTTACTCAGTAGAATTTCCCTACAATGAGCAGTTCTTC
cdr3_aa: CASSYSVEFPYNEQFF
clone_size: .
v_call: TRBV6-6
j_call: TRBJ2-1
d_call: .

cdr3_nt: TGCGCCAGCAGCTCCCTAGGGGGAAGCACAGATACGCAGTATTTT
cdr3_aa: CASSSLGGSTDTQYF
clone_size: .
v_call: TRBV5-1
j_call: TRBJ2-3
d_call: .

cdr3_nt: TGTGCCAGCAGCCAAGGGGGGGGCTTCGTCTCTGGGGCCAACGTCCTGACTTTC
cdr3_aa: CASSQGGGFVSGANVLTF
clone_size: .
v_call: TRBV3-1/TRBV3-2
j_call: TRBJ2-6
d_call: .

cdr3_nt: TGTGCCAGCAGCTCTCCGGGACTACCCTACGAGCAGTACTTC
cdr3_aa: CASSSPGLPYEQYF
clone_size: .
v_call: TRBV7-9
j_call: TRBJ2-7
d_call: TRBD2